This T cell receptor (beta chain) was sequenced in a study of T cell repertoires in cytomegalovirus infection (dated 2019 in TCRdb). With respect to the entire study: Peptide stimulations targeted recently identified HLA-C-restricted CMV epitopes, whose presentation resists viral immunomodulation, together with well-studied HLA-B-restricted epitopes. Because public TCR beta signatures pointed to carriage of CMV infection together with the matching HLA type, the HLA type of each donor mattered for the analysis. Broad study findings and their caveats: Cumulative frequency of public TCR beta family members discriminated carriers of CMV infection plus the relevant HLA type in this cohort and an independent roughly 350-donor cohort. The ex vivo response was dominated by HLA-C-restricted CMV-specific TCR beta clonotypes, which also provided the single most frequent clonotype in two of eight donors.

This clonotype counts as medium-sized (0.01 to 0.1%). Its antigen is currently not known. No much larger clonotype is one base removed from it; base qualities were not supplied. Clipping removes 1 base from V and 0 bases from J, with 3 as the unmatched junction base count. CDR1 and CDR2 are read off the germline V gene as SGHRS and YFSETQ. The CDR3 goes from the cysteine to the phenylalanine over 18 residues. Solely the CDR3 DNA is kept, with 54 bases framed from the first base. The sequencer listed for this sample is Illumina HiSeq 1500. TCRdb trimmed public reads at Q25 via fastp, called clones via MiXCR and kept in-frame beta chains. Entries that share a CDR3 protein sequence are merged under the most common genes and DNA. The sample has about 220,000 distinct CDR3 sequences on record, approximately 40% of them singletons. The ten largest clones add up to over 45% of the sample. The intended sense of this specimen's treatment or condition label: in vitro stimulation with specific CMV peptide epitopes to enrich CMV-specific T cells.

The source is a human donor in good health (CMV status not recorded). Some clones in this sample may be carry-over from other donors' samples. The sequenced sample was CD8+ T cells from cultured PBMCs, obtained from culture after CMV antigen stimulation. The V and J genes are TRBV5-1 and TRBJ2-1; 14 central nucleotides agree with TRBD2. The nucleotide sequence reads as follows: TGCGCCAGCAGCTTGTTTGGGACTAGCGGGAGCTCCTACAATGAGCAGTTCTTC. This translates into CASSLFGTSGSSYNEQFF.